What follows describes a single T cell receptor beta chain. Its antigen is unknown. This specimen belongs to a study of T cell responses to AZD1222 COVID-19 vaccine. Study information: The study pooled second doses at about 4 or about 12 weeks.

The assay was immunoSEQ multiplex PCR, and TCRdb's table has in-frame clones only and misses some. Of about 110,000 clones in the sample, 92% were seen once. Study conclusions and caveats: Repertoire sampling was restricted to post-peak T cell response timepoints. Donors were chiefly white British, with a greater number of females, and clonal diversity was perhaps underestimated.

CDR1 is LGHNA, CDR2 YSLEER, per germline. CDR3 size: 15 residues. V shed 1 base and J shed 0 bases, with 7 bases lying between them. The V and J genes are TRBV4-3 and TRBJ2-1; D not resolved. The material sequenced was peripheral blood, taken on day 0 of AZD1222 vaccination. The sequence was obtained from an adult in good health. The CDR3 DNA reads TGCGCCAGCAGCCAAGTGGGTAGCTCCTACAATGAGCAGTTCTTC. Translating gives CASSQVGSSYNEQFF.